A single sample is the source of the 4 T cell receptor beta chains below, sequenced in a study of OX40 agonist ivuxolimab in advanced cancers. Profiled with immunoSEQ multiplex PCR; TCRdb holds only in-frame clones, not every one. Found here are about 68,000 clones, 75% to 85% of them singletons; the top ten hold around 1.7%. The sequencing here drew on CD4+ or CD8+ T cells sorted from blood, taken in a trial of the OX40 agonist ivuxolimab. These receptors were collected from an adult with an advanced solid tumor such as melanoma, head and neck, liver or kidney cancer.

This clone was observed a single time. The chain links TRBV5-4 to TRBJ2-5; D might be TRBD1 (7 bases). The last part of the DNA fits TRBJ2-7 better; the J call may be wrong. Germline assignment: CDR1 SGHNT and CDR2 YYREEE (reference sequence). The CDR3 has 14 amino acids. The CDR3 DNA is TGTGCCAGCAGTCGCAGGGGGGACACCTACGAGCAGTACTTC. It encodes CASSRRGDTYEQYF.

This sequence joins TRBV7-9 and TRBJ2-6, with D unclear. Germline V gene data show CDR1 as SEHNR and CDR2 as FQNEAQ (reference sequence). The ends were cut back, 6 bases at V and 0 bases at J, with 9 bases in the middle. The CDR3 has 15 amino acids. CDR3 protein: CASSHLSSGANVLTF. In DNA, the CDR3 is TGTGCCAGCAGTCATCTAAGCTCTGGGGCCAACGTCCTGACTTTC.

CDR3 nucleotides: TGCGCCAGCAGCCAACTAGATATGGGGTTTGGCACCGGGGAGCTGTTTTTT. Translating it yields CASSQLDMGFGTGELFF. The rearrangement links TRBV4-1 to TRBJ2-2; D uncertain. Germline CDR1 is MGHRA and CDR2 is YSYEKL. The ends were cut back, 2 bases at V and 4 bases at J, with 17 bases in the middle. This CDR3 region has 17 residues.

J is TRBJ1-2 and V is TRBV11-2; D possibly corresponds to TRBD1 (6 bases). Germline assignment: CDR1 SGHAT and CDR2 FQNNGV. V dropped 1 base and J dropped 6 bases, with 15 bases sitting between them. The CDR3 is made up of 15 amino acids. CDR3 loop: CASSLALSGGHGYTF. The CDR3 DNA is TGTGCCAGCAGCTTAGCACTTTCGGGGGGCCATGGCTACACCTTC. Based on the CDR3 plus reference TRBV11-2 and TRBJ1-2, the full variable domain is EAGVAQSPRYKIIEKRQSVAFWCNPISGHATLYWYQQILGQGPKLLIQFQNNGVVDDSQLPKDRFSAERLKGVDSTLKIQPAKLEDSAVYLCASSLALSGGHGYTFGSGTRLTVV.